This TCR beta chain was sequenced in a study of CD8 T cells in ankylosing spondylitis (dated by TCRdb to the late 2010s). As for the study more broadly: T cell receptor beta repertoires were profiled in healthy donors and ankylosing spondylitis patients so that disease-linked TCR variants could be found. The full study cohort comprised about 24 ankylosing spondylitis patients and around 100 healthy donors. Samples of peripheral blood were taken, and for ankylosing spondylitis patients, synovial fluid was collected as well.

Remarks on this clonotype: It has no known antigen specificity. Qualities for individual bases were not recorded, and no much larger clone is one base off.

Overall study outcomes, separate from this receptor: The disease-linked clones had a CD8+ phenotype and were found at relatively low frequencies in peripheral blood. According to the report, matched synovial fluid samples from ankylosing spondylitis patients were significantly enriched for the disease-linked clones. A TCR beta motif of several highly homologous amino acid variants appeared characteristic of blood from ankylosing spondylitis patients. Some TCR beta motif variants had previously been reported in synovial fluid and blood of reactive arthritis patients, which suggested common disease-initiation mechanisms.

The data were produced on an Illumina HiSeq 2500. Quantitative 5'-RACE with molecular barcodes was used to prepare TCR beta libraries. The authors' analysis ran thus. To identify disease-linked TCR variants, a new computational method was used, one built on a probabilistic model of VDJ rearrangement. In TCRdb, the public reads were trimmed at Q25 with fastp and aligned with MiXCR, with productive beta chains retained. Here each entry gathers all rows of one CDR3 protein and keeps the most common genes and DNA. The V and J calls follow TCRdb's processing rather than the paper's. This sample comprises under 300,000 distinct CDR3 sequences, over 9.5% of them detected only once. The ten largest clonotypes hold about 2.8% of the sample. The CDR3 starts with the cysteine, ends with the phenylalanine, and has 12 residues. CDR3 DNA only is kept here, 36 bases in frame from base 1. Sequences KGHDR (CDR1) and SFDVKD (CDR2) are obtained from the germline V gene. V and J are truncated by 2 bases and 8 bases respectively, leaving an intervening sequence of 5 bases.

The sequencing input was blood, either unsorted or a sorted T cell fraction (not recorded which). The V and J segments used are TRBV24-1 and TRBJ2-2; the D gene assignment is ambiguous. The clonotype comes from a male donor with ankylosing spondylitis or in good health (not recorded which). The CDR3 amino acid sequence is: CATSDSGGELFF. The DNA sequence is as follows: TGTGCCACCAGTGATTCCGGGGGGGAGCTGTTTTTT.